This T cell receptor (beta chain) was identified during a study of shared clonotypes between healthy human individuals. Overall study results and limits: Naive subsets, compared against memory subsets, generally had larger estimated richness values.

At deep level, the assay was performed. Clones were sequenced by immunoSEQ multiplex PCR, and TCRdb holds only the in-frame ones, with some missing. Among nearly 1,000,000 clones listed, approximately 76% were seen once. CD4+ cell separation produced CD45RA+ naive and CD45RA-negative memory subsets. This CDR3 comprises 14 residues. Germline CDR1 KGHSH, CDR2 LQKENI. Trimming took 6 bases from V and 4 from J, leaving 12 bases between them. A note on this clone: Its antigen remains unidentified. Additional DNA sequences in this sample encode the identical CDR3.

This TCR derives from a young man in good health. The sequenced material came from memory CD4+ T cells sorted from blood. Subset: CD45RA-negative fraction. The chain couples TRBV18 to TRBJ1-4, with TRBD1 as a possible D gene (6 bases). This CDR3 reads CASSPQGINEKLFF. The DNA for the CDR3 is TGTGCCAGCTCGCCTCAGGGGATTAATGAAAAACTGTTTTTT.